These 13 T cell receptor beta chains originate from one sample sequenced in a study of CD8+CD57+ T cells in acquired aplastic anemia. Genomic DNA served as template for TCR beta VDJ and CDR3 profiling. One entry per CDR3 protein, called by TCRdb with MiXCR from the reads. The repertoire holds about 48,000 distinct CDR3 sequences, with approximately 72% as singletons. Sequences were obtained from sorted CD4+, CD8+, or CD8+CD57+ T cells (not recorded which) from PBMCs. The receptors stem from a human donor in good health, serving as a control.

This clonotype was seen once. CDR3 bases: TGTGCCAGCAGTTTCTCACAACAGGGCTATGGTGGCTACACCTTC. Translation gives CASSFSQQGYGGYTF. The rearrangement links TRBV2 to TRBJ1-2; perhaps TRBD1 as D (6 bases). The CDR3 totals 15 residues. Deletions cut 5 bases from V and 7 bases from J, with 20 bases between. Per germline, CDR1 SNHLY and CDR2 FYNNEI. The full variable domain, completed using reference TRBV2 and TRBJ1-2, is EPEVTQTPSHQVTQMGQEVILRCVPISNHLYFYWYRQILGQKVEFLVSFYNNEISEKSEIFDDQFSVERPDGSNFTLKIRSTKLEDSAMYFCASSFSQQGYGGYTFGSGTRLTVV.

The CDR3 here is CSVEPPLHLGYTF. DNA of the CDR3: TGCAGCGTTGAACCTCCATTACACCTTGGCTACACCTTC. The genes are TRBV29-1 and TRBJ1-2; no firm D call. Germline-derived CDR1 and CDR2 are SQVTM and ANQGSEA. The CDR3 is made up of 13 amino acids. The V and J ends lost 2 bases and 7 bases respectively, with 14 bases between them.

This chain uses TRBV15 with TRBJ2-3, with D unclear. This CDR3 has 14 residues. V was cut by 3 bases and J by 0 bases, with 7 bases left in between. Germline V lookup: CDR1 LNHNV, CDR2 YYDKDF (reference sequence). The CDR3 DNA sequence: TGTGCCACCAGCAGTATGTCTAGCACAGATACGCAGTATTTT. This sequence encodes CATSSMSSTDTQYF.

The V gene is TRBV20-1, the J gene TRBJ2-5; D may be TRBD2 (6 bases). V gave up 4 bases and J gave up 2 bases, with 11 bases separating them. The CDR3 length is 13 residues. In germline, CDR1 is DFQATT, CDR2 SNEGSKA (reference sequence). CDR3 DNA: TGCAGTGCTAACCTAGCGTATCAAGAGACCCAGTACTTC. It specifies CSANLAYQETQYF.

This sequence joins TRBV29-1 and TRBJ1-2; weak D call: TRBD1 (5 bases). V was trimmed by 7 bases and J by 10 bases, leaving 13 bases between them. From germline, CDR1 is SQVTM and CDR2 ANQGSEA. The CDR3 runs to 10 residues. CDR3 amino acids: CSAGQGIYTF. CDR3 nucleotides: TGCAGCGCAGGTCAGGGTATCTACACCTTC.

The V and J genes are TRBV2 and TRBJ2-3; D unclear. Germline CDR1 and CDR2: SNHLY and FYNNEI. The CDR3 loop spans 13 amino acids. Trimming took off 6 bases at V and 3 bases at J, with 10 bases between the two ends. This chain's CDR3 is CASSLRHTDTQYF. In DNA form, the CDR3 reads TGTGCCAGCAGCCTCAGACATACAGATACGCAGTATTTT.

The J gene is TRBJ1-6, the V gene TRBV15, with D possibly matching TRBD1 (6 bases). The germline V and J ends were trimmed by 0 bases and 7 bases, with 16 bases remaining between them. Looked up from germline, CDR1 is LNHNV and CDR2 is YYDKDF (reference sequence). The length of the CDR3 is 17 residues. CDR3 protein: CATSRDTRGVNNSPLHF. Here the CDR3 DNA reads TGTGCCACCAGCAGAGATACAAGGGGGGTCAACAATTCACCCCTCCACTTT.

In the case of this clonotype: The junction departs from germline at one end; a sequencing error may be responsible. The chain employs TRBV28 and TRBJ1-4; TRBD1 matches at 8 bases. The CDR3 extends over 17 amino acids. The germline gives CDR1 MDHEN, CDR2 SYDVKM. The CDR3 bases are TGTGCCAGCAGTTTTCTACTCGACAGGGGAGATGATGAAGAACTGTTTTTT. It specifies CASSFLLDRGDDEELFF. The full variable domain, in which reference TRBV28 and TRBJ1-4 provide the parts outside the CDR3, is DVKVTQSSRYLVKRTGEKVFLECVQDMDHENMFWYRQDPGLGLRLIYFSYDVKMKEKGDIPEGYSVSREKKERFSLILESASTNQTSMYLCASSFLLDRGDDEELFFGSGTQLSVL.

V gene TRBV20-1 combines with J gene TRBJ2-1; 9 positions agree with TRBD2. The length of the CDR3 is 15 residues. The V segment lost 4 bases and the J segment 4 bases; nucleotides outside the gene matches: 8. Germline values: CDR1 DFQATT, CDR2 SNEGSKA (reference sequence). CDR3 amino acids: CSAKRGETDYNEQFF. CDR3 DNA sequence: TGCAGTGCTAAGCGGGGGGAGACCGATTACAATGAGCAGTTCTTC.

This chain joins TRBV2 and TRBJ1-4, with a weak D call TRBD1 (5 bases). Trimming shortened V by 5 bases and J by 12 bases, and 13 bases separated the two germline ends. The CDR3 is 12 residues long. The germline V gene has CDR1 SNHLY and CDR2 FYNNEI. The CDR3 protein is CASSTDSSELFF. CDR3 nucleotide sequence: TGTGCCAGCAGTACCGACAGCTCGGAACTGTTTTTT.

CDR3 region: CATSRGPSYNEQFF. The CDR3 region has the DNA TGTGCCACCTCCAGGGGGCCATCCTACAATGAGCAGTTCTTC. The rearrangement uses TRBV24-1 and TRBJ2-1; 8 bases map to TRBD1. The length of the CDR3 is 14 residues. With 9 bases clipped from V and 1 base from J, the junction kept 4 bases outside the gene matches. The germline V gene has CDR1 KGHDR and CDR2 SFDVKD.

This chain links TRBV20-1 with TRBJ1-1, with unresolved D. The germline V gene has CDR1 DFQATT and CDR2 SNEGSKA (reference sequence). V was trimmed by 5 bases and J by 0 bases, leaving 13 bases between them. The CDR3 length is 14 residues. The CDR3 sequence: CSALDLGLNTEAFF. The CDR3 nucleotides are TGCAGTGCTCTTGATCTGGGATTGAACACTGAAGCTTTCTTT.

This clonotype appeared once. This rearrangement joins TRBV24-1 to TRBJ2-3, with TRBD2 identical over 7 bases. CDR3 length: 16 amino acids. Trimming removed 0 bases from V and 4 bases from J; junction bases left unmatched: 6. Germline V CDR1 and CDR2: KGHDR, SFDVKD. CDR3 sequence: CATSDLRGVGADTQYF. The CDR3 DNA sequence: TGTGCCACCAGTGATTTGCGGGGGGTAGGAGCAGATACGCAGTATTTT.